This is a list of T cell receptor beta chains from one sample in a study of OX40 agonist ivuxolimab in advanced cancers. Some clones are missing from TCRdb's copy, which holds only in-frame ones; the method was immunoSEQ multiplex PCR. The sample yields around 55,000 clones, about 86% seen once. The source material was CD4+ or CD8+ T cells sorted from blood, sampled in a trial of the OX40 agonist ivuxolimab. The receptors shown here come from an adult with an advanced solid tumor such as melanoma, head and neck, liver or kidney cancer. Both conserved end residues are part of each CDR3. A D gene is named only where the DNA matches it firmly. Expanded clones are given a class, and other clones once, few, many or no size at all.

CDR3 protein: CASSYSIRDGYGYTF
CDR3 DNA: TGTGCCAGCAGTTACTCGATTAGGGATGGGTATGGCTACACCTTC
D gene: -
clone size: -
V gene: TRBV6-5
CDR3 length: 15
J gene: TRBJ1-2

CDR3 protein: CASSQDSVTVSSYEQYF
CDR3 DNA: TGCGCCAGCAGCCAAGATTCCGTCACTGTGAGCTCCTACGAGCAGTACTTC
D gene: -
clone size: -
V gene: TRBV4-3
CDR3 length: 17
J gene: TRBJ2-7

CDR3 protein: CASSYSGQTNTEAFF
CDR3 DNA: TGTGCCAGCAGTTATTCGGGACAGACGAACACTGAAGCTTTCTTT
D gene: TRBD1
clone size: once
V gene: TRBV6-5
CDR3 length: 15
J gene: TRBJ1-1

CDR3 protein: CASSPLSLGPQHF
CDR3 DNA: TGTGCCAGTAGCCCATTGTCATTGGGGCCCCAGCATTTT
D gene: -
clone size: -
V gene: TRBV19
CDR3 length: 13
J gene: TRBJ1-5

CDR3 protein: CATGGSGGAGTDTQYF
CDR3 DNA: TGTGCCACCGGTGGGAGTGGGGGGGCCGGTACAGATACGCAGTATTTT
D gene: -
clone size: once
V gene: TRBV15
CDR3 length: 16
J gene: TRBJ2-3

CDR3 protein: CASSSGGDWNEQFF
CDR3 DNA: TGTGCCAGCAGCTCCGGGGGGGACTGGAATGAGCAGTTCTTC
D gene: TRBD2
clone size: once
V gene: TRBV11-2
CDR3 length: 14
J gene: TRBJ2-1

CDR3 protein: CASRGTGEINTEAFF
CDR3 DNA: TGTGCCAGCAGAGGGACAGGGGAAATAAACACTGAAGCTTTCTTT
D gene: TRBD1
clone size: -
V gene: TRBV28
CDR3 length: 15
J gene: TRBJ1-1

CDR3 protein: CASSPQRGGGTEAFF
CDR3 DNA: TGTGCCAGTAGCCCCCAAAGAGGAGGGGGCACCGAAGCTTTCTTT
D gene: TRBD1
clone size: -
V gene: TRBV19
CDR3 length: 15
J gene: TRBJ1-1

CDR3 protein: CASNYYVGDSNEQFF
CDR3 DNA: TGTGCCAGTAACTACTATGTGGGCGACTCTAATGAGCAGTTCTTC
D gene: -
clone size: -
V gene: TRBV19
CDR3 length: 15
J gene: TRBJ2-1

CDR3 protein: CASSISYEQYF
CDR3 DNA: TGTGCCAGCAGCATCTCCTACGAGCAGTACTTC
D gene: -
clone size: -
V gene: TRBV13
CDR3 length: 11
J gene: TRBJ2-7

CDR3 protein: CASSPWASGVSGEQYF
CDR3 DNA: TGTGCCAGCAGCCCGTGGGCCTCAGGGGTTTCGGGCGAGCAGTACTTC
D gene: -
clone size: -
V gene: TRBV9
CDR3 length: 16
J gene: TRBJ2-7

CDR3 protein: CAGGDSPNTEAFF
CDR3 DNA: TGTGCCGGGGGGGATTCCCCGAACACTGAAGCTTTCTTT
D gene: -
clone size: -
V gene: TRBV6-5
CDR3 length: 13
J gene: TRBJ1-1

CDR3 protein: CASSYMRSGELFF
CDR3 DNA: TGTGCCAGCAGTTACATGAGATCCGGGGAGCTGTTTTTT
D gene: -
clone size: -
V gene: TRBV6-5
CDR3 length: 13
J gene: TRBJ2-2

CDR3 protein: CASSFLGVNTEAFF
CDR3 DNA: TGTGCCAGCAGTTTCTTAGGCGTGAACACTGAAGCTTTCTTT
D gene: -
clone size: -
V gene: TRBV28
CDR3 length: 14
J gene: TRBJ1-1

CDR3 protein: CASSAPEAGPTGELFF
CDR3 DNA: TGTGCCAGCAGCGCACCGGAGGCAGGGCCCACCGGGGAGCTGTTTTTT
D gene: -
clone size: -
V gene: TRBV9
CDR3 length: 16
J gene: TRBJ2-2

CDR3 protein: CASSQITSGGTSYEQYF
CDR3 DNA: TGTGCCAGCAGCCAAATAACTAGTGGGGGGACCTCCTACGAGCAGTACTTC
D gene: -
clone size: few
V gene: TRBV4-2
CDR3 length: 17
J gene: TRBJ2-7

CDR3 protein: CASSSADPGTGATDTQYF
CDR3 DNA: TGTGCCAGCAGCTCTGCCGACCCCGGGACAGGGGCCACAGATACGCAGTATTTT
D gene: TRBD1
clone size: -
V gene: TRBV7-8
CDR3 length: 18
J gene: TRBJ2-3

CDR3 protein: CASSAGATTEAFF
CDR3 DNA: TGTGCCAGCAGTGCCGGGGCGACCACTGAAGCTTTCTTT
D gene: -
clone size: -
V gene: TRBV6-6
CDR3 length: 13
J gene: TRBJ1-1

CDR3 protein: CAISGTSGVLMNQETQYF
CDR3 DNA: TGTGCCATCAGTGGGACTAGCGGGGTACTTATGAACCAAGAGACCCAGTACTTC
D gene: TRBD2
clone size: -
V gene: TRBV10-3
CDR3 length: 18
J gene: TRBJ2-5

CDR3 protein: CASSSTSSTGVLYGYTF
CDR3 DNA: TGTGCCAGCAGCTCCACCTCCTCAACAGGGGTTCTCTATGGCTACACCTTC
D gene: TRBD1
clone size: -
V gene: TRBV7-8
CDR3 length: 17
J gene: TRBJ1-2

CDR3 protein: CASSSGLASYNEQFF
CDR3 DNA: TGTGCCAGCAGCTCCGGACTAGCGTCCTACAATGAGCAGTTCTTC
D gene: TRBD2
clone size: -
V gene: TRBV7-2
CDR3 length: 15
J gene: TRBJ2-1

CDR3 protein: CASSLTGGGEQYF
CDR3 DNA: TGTGCCAGTAGTTTGACAGGGGGCGGCGAGCAGTACTTC
D gene: TRBD1
clone size: -
V gene: TRBV19
CDR3 length: 13
J gene: TRBJ2-7

CDR3 protein: CATSPWTSGVYTGELFF
CDR3 DNA: TGTGCCACCAGCCCATGGACTAGCGGGGTGTACACCGGGGAGCTGTTTTTT
D gene: TRBD2
clone size: -
V gene: TRBV15
CDR3 length: 17
J gene: TRBJ2-2

CDR3 protein: CASSQGDGYEQYF
CDR3 DNA: TGCGCCAGCAGCCAAGGGGACGGCTACGAGCAGTACTTC
D gene: -
clone size: few
V gene: TRBV4-1
CDR3 length: 13
J gene: TRBJ2-7

CDR3 protein: CASSSANGNEQFF
CDR3 DNA: TGTGCCAGCAGCTCCGCAAACGGCAATGAGCAGTTCTTC
D gene: -
clone size: -
V gene: TRBV5-4
CDR3 length: 13
J gene: TRBJ2-1

CDR3 protein: CASSQDLGQGTYEQYF
CDR3 DNA: TGCGCCAGCAGCCAAGATCTGGGACAGGGAACCTACGAGCAGTACTTC
D gene: TRBD1
clone size: -
V gene: TRBV4-1
CDR3 length: 16
J gene: TRBJ2-7

CDR3 protein: CASSYASGGTYEQYF
CDR3 DNA: TGTGCCAGCAGCTACGCTAGCGGGGGGACCTACGAGCAGTACTTC
D gene: TRBD2
clone size: -
V gene: TRBV11-2
CDR3 length: 15
J gene: TRBJ2-7

CDR3 protein: CASSLRGAYNEQFF
CDR3 DNA: TGTGCCAGCAGTTTAAGGGGGGCCTACAATGAGCAGTTCTTC
D gene: -
clone size: -
V gene: TRBV27
CDR3 length: 14
J gene: TRBJ2-1

CDR3 protein: CASSFGDSVQQYF
CDR3 DNA: TGTGCCAGCAGCTTCGGGGACTCGGTCCAGCAGTACTTC
D gene: -
clone size: -
V gene: TRBV5-4
CDR3 length: 13
J gene: TRBJ2-7

CDR3 protein: CASSSPGLDNEQFF
CDR3 DNA: TGTGCCAGCAGTTCCCCGGGACTGGACAATGAGCAGTTCTTC
D gene: -
clone size: -
V gene: TRBV6-5
CDR3 length: 14
J gene: TRBJ2-1

CDR3 protein: CTSSQPQPKSYGYTF
CDR3 DNA: TGCACCAGCAGCCAACCCCAACCAAAGTCCTATGGCTACACCTTC
D gene: -
clone size: -
V gene: TRBV1
CDR3 length: 15
J gene: TRBJ1-2

CDR3 protein: CASSFGVTGTEAFF
CDR3 DNA: TGTGCCAGCAGTTTTGGGGTCACCGGCACTGAAGCTTTCTTT
D gene: -
clone size: -
V gene: TRBV28
CDR3 length: 14
J gene: TRBJ1-1

CDR3 protein: CSVLDTEAFF
CDR3 DNA: TGCAGCGTCCTGGACACTGAAGCTTTCTTT
D gene: -
clone size: -
V gene: TRBV29-1
CDR3 length: 10
J gene: TRBJ1-1

CDR3 protein: CASSIVGTGGNSPLHF
CDR3 DNA: TGTGCCAGTAGTATAGTCGGGACAGGTGGAAATTCACCCCTCCACTTT
D gene: TRBD1
clone size: -
V gene: TRBV19
CDR3 length: 16
J gene: TRBJ1-6

CDR3 protein: CASSLTGDPYGYTF
CDR3 DNA: TGTGCCAGCAGCTTAACGGGGGACCCCTATGGCTACACCTTC
D gene: -
clone size: -
V gene: TRBV7-2
CDR3 length: 14
J gene: TRBJ1-2

CDR3 protein: CASSYRDFTEAFF
CDR3 DNA: TGTGCCAGCAGCTACAGGGATTTCACTGAAGCTTTCTTT
D gene: -
clone size: -
V gene: TRBV11-2
CDR3 length: 13
J gene: TRBJ1-1

CDR3 protein: CASGRGFYSEQYF
CDR3 DNA: TGTGCCAGCGGTCGGGGGTTTTATAGCGAGCAGTACTTC
D gene: -
clone size: -
V gene: TRBV27
CDR3 length: 13
J gene: TRBJ2-7

CDR3 protein: CASSLGASVRDTQYF
CDR3 DNA: TGTGCCAGCAGTTTAGGGGCATCGGTGAGAGATACGCAGTATTTT
D gene: -
clone size: -
V gene: TRBV27
CDR3 length: 15
J gene: TRBJ2-3

CDR3 protein: CASSLGWNSPLHF
CDR3 DNA: TGTGCCAGCAGCTTAGGCTGGAATTCACCCCTCCACTTT
D gene: -
clone size: -
V gene: TRBV7-3
CDR3 length: 13
J gene: TRBJ1-6

CDR3 protein: CASSSGTYNEQFF
CDR3 DNA: TGTGCCAGCAGTTCCGGGACCTACAATGAGCAGTTCTTC
D gene: -
clone size: -
V gene: TRBV6-6
CDR3 length: 13
J gene: TRBJ2-1

CDR3 protein: CASSTGEKLFF
CDR3 DNA: TGTGCCAGCAGTACCGGTGAAAAACTGTTTTTT
D gene: -
clone size: few
V gene: TRBV6-6
CDR3 length: 11
J gene: TRBJ1-4

CDR3 protein: CASSQDLGGARETQYF
CDR3 DNA: TGTGCCAGCAGCCAAGATCTCGGGGGGGCGAGGGAGACCCAGTACTTC
D gene: TRBD2
clone size: -
V gene: TRBV14
CDR3 length: 16
J gene: TRBJ2-5

CDR3 protein: CASSLLEKETQYF
CDR3 DNA: TGTGCCAGCAGCTTGTTGGAAAAAGAGACCCAGTACTTC
D gene: -
clone size: -
V gene: TRBV6-5
CDR3 length: 13
J gene: TRBJ2-5